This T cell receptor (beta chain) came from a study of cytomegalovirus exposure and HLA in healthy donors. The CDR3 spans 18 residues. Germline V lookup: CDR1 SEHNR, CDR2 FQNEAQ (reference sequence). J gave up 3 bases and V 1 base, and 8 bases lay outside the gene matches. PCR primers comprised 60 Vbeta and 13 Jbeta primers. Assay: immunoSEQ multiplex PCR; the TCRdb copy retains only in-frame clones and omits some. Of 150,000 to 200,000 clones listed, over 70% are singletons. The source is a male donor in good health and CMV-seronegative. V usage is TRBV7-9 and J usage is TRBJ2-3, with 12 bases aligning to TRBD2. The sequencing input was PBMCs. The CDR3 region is CASSLGLAGGESTDTQYF. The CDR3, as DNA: TGTGCCAGCAGCTTAGGGCTAGCGGGAGGGGAGAGTACAGATACGCAGTATTTT.